Listed here are 20 T cell receptor beta chains from one sample, sequenced in a study of shared clonotypes between healthy human individuals. Using immunoSEQ multiplex PCR, the repertoire was profiled, and TCRdb retains in-frame clones only, with some absent. Here the sample spans around 2.1 million clones, around 95% being singletons. Sequenced input: naive CD4+ T cells sorted from blood. The subset denotes: CD45RA+ positively selected. The receptors stem from a man younger than 30 in good health.

The rearrangement joins TRBV25-1 to TRBJ1-5; D gene ambiguous. The CDR3 is made up of 13 amino acids. Trimming cost V 4 bases and J 5 bases, with 9 bases left between them. CDR1 MGHDK and CDR2 SYGVNS come from the germline V gene. CDR3 DNA sequence: TGTGCCAGCAGTGTGGCAGGTGATCAGCCCCAGCATTTT. This sequence encodes CASSVAGDQPQHF.

This chain joins TRBV28 and TRBJ1-1; 7 bases line up with TRBD1. This CDR3 contains 15 residues. V lost 6 bases to trimming and J lost 6 bases; unmatched junction nucleotides: 13. Germline CDR1 reads MDHEN; CDR2 reads SYDVKM. The CDR3 coding sequence is TGTGCCAGCAGCCCTAGGACAGGACTGGGGGCTGAAGCTTTCTTT. This sequence encodes CASSPRTGLGAEAFF.

The J gene is TRBJ1-5, the V gene TRBV6-1; D call uncertain. V was clipped by 0 bases and J by 4 bases, with 10 bases between them. The CDR3 sequence is 15 residues long. Germline V gene lookup returns CDR1 MNHNS and CDR2 SASEGT. The CDR3 here is CASSEALYGNQPQHF. CDR3 sequence (DNA): TGTGCCAGCAGTGAAGCGCTTTACGGGAATCAGCCCCAGCATTTT.

The chain has TRBV2 and TRBJ1-3; D remains ambiguous. The CDR3 sequence is 13 residues long. Germline V gene sequence: CDR1 SNHLY, CDR2 FYNNEI. V was shortened by 1 base and J by 15 bases, with 16 bases between the two germline ends. The CDR3 bases are TGTGCCAGCAGTGAAGGGTTCCTCAGCAGAGAATATTTT. It specifies CASSEGFLSREYF. Together with reference TRBV2 and TRBJ1-3, the CDR3 gives the full variable domain: EPEVTQTPSHQVTQMGQEVILRCVPISNHLYFYWYRQILGQKVEFLVSFYNNEISEKSEIFDDQFSVERPDGSNFTLKIRSTKLEDSAMYFCASSEGFLSREYFGEGSWLTVV.

V usage is TRBV10-3 and J usage is TRBJ2-7, with 10 bases aligning to TRBD2. The J segment lost 2 bases and the V segment lost 10 bases, leaving 8 bases of the junction unmatched. CDR1 ENHRY and CDR2 SYGVKD come from the germline V gene. The CDR3 loop spans 14 amino acids. The CDR3 reads CATNSGGLPYEQYF. CDR3 coding DNA: TGTGCCACCAATAGCGGGGGGCTTCCCTACGAGCAGTACTTC.

V and J are TRBV5-1 and TRBJ1-1; D unclear. V lost 0 bases to trimming and J lost 0 bases, with 9 bases between them. The CDR3 has 15 amino acids. Germline V CDR1 and CDR2: SGHRS, YFSETQ. Here the CDR3 reads CASSLASGLNTEAFF. The DNA for the CDR3 is TGCGCCAGCAGCTTGGCCTCGGGGTTGAACACTGAAGCTTTCTTT.

The chain recombines TRBV18 with TRBJ2-7; TRBD1 matches at 9 bases. This CDR3 is 14 amino acids long. V gave up 5 bases and J gave up 4 bases; unmatched junction bases: 6. The germline V gene encodes CDR1 KGHSH and CDR2 LQKENI. This CDR3 is CASSAGTGLYEQYF. The CDR3 nucleotides are TGTGCCAGCTCAGCCGGGACAGGGCTTTACGAGCAGTACTTC.

This clone was seen once. The chain combines TRBV7-2 with TRBJ2-7, with no clear D. Germline CDR1 SGHTA, CDR2 FQGNSA. This CDR3 is built from 15 residues. V was shortened by 5 bases and J by 4 bases, with 18 bases between the two germline ends. CDR3 in DNA: TGTGCCAGCAGCATAAGCCAGGCTTTAGGGTACGAGCAGTACTTC. Translating it yields CASSISQALGYEQYF.

The chain couples TRBV7-9 to TRBJ2-1; 8 bases are shared with TRBD2. Per the germline V gene, CDR1 is SEHNR and CDR2 is FQNEAQ (reference sequence). The CDR3 has 11 amino acids. J gave up 15 bases and V 4 bases, and 5 bases lay outside the gene matches. The CDR3 reads CASSWGLDPFF. In nucleotides, the CDR3 is TGTGCCAGCAGCTGGGGACTAGACCCGTTCTTC.

J is TRBJ1-6 and V is TRBV30; 7 positions agree with TRBD1. Germline CDR1 reads GTSNPN; CDR2 reads SVGIG (reference sequence). CDR3 length: 17 amino acids. The V gene end was trimmed by 0 bases and the J gene end by 3 bases; junction bases not matched to a gene: 8. CDR3 residues: CAWSVSRQGVYNSPLHF. The CDR3 DNA sequence: TGTGCCTGGAGTGTCTCCCGACAGGGAGTCTATAATTCACCCCTCCACTTT.

This chain connects TRBV25-1 to TRBJ1-1, with D possibly being TRBD1 (5 bases). V gave up 0 bases and J gave up 8 bases, with 7 bases separating them. Germline V lookup: CDR1 MGHDK, CDR2 SYGVNS. CDR3 length: 12 amino acids. In DNA, the CDR3 is TGTGCCAGCAGTGAATATGGGGGGGAAGCTTTCTTT. Protein product: CASSEYGGEAFF.

The V gene is TRBV10-1, the J gene TRBJ2-5, with D perhaps TRBD1 (5 bases). The end of the DNA aligns better with TRBJ2-7, so the J call may be wrong. In germline, CDR1 is WNHNN, CDR2 SYGVQD (reference sequence). The CDR3 consists of 14 residues. This CDR3 reads CASSESAGKDEQYF. CDR3 in DNA: TGCGCCAGCAGTGAGTCCGCAGGGAAAGACGAGCAGTACTTC.

This clone was found once. This chain connects TRBV7-2 to TRBJ2-1; D ambiguous. There are 13 residues in the CDR3. The V end was cut by 5 bases, the J end by 9 bases, with 14 bases between. Germline V lookup: CDR1 SGHTA, CDR2 FQGNSA. The CDR3 sequence: CASSTPPVSEQFF. Here the CDR3 DNA reads TGTGCCAGCAGCACCCCCCCGGTTTCTGAGCAGTTCTTC.

The CDR3 region has the DNA TGTGCCGTCAATCCCGGGGCAGGGATTCAGCCCCAGCATTTT. This encodes CAVNPGAGIQPQHF. The chain joins TRBV27 to TRBJ1-5, with D tentatively TRBD1 (5 bases). The CDR3 consists of 14 residues. V gave up 11 bases and J gave up 6 bases, with 20 bases separating them. Germline CDR1 and CDR2: MNHEY and SMNVEV (reference sequence).

The CDR3 reads CASSIGRGAFF. The CDR3 DNA follows: TGTGCCAGTAGTATAGGGAGGGGAGCTTTCTTT. The chain recombines TRBV19 with TRBJ1-1; possible D gene TRBD1, 5 bases. The germline V and J ends were trimmed by 1 base and 10 bases, with 7 bases remaining between them. Germline loops: CDR1 LNHDA, CDR2 SQIVND (reference sequence). The CDR3 loop spans 11 amino acids.

Remarks on this clone: This CDR3 is also generated by other DNA sequences in the sample. V gene TRBV6-1 combines with J gene TRBJ2-7; perhaps TRBD2 as D (6 bases). The CDR3 spans 13 residues. Looked up from germline, CDR1 is MNHNS and CDR2 is SASEGT. The V end was cut by 0 bases, the J end by 3 bases, with 6 bases between. CDR3 in amino acids: CASSEARDYEQYF. DNA for the CDR3: TGTGCCAGCAGTGAAGCGCGGGACTACGAGCAGTACTTC.

The V and J genes are TRBV5-1 and TRBJ2-7; D is perhaps TRBD2 (8 bases). This CDR3 has 15 amino acids. V lost 4 bases and J 7 bases, leaving 21 bases between the germline ends. The V gene's germline CDR1 is SGHRS and CDR2 YFSETQ. CDR3 loop: CASSRGTAGVSEQYF. The DNA of the CDR3 is TGCGCCAGCAGCCGCGGGACAGCGGGAGTGAGTGAGCAGTACTTC.

The chain uses TRBV14 and TRBJ2-7, with D uncertain. The CDR3 is 12 residues long. V lost 6 bases to trimming and J lost 0 bases, with 6 bases between them. The germline V gene encodes CDR1 SGHDN and CDR2 FVKESK. For the CDR3, the DNA is TGTGCCAGCAGTAGCAGCTCCTACGAGCAGTACTTC. Amino acid sequence: CASSSSSYEQYF.

V usage is TRBV6-5 and J usage is TRBJ2-1; tentatively, D is TRBD1 or TRBD2 (5 bases each). CDR1 is MNHEY and CDR2 is SVGAGI in the germline V gene. The CDR3 runs to 14 residues. Trimming left V 5 bases short and J 4 bases short, with 12 bases between. The CDR3 coding sequence is TGTGCCAGCAGTCCGGGGCGGGCTTACAATGAGCAGTTCTTC. It encodes CASSPGRAYNEQFF.

The rearrangement uses TRBV6-1 and TRBJ2-7; D possibly uses TRBD1 or TRBD2 (5 bases each). CDR1 is MNHNS and CDR2 is SASEGT in the germline V gene. There are 12 residues in the CDR3. The ends were cut back, 7 bases at V and 2 bases at J, with 9 bases in the middle. CDR3 amino acids: CASMRGAYEQYF. The CDR3 region has the DNA TGTGCCAGCATGAGGGGAGCCTACGAGCAGTACTTC.